This T cell receptor (beta chain) was identified during a study of blood T cell repertoires in COVID-19 (dated by TCRdb to 2018 to 2020). Regarding the research as a whole: Samples covering the acute and convalescent phases of COVID-19 were provided by collaborators in the United States, Italy and Spain. Deeply sampled blood TCRbeta repertoires from subjects exposed to, actively infected with, or recovered from COVID-19 were included in the dataset. Samples were obtained from the ongoing ImmuneRACE study (first 160 participants) and from 950 to 1,500 subjects provided by 6 global collaborators. A de-identified subject ID, COVID-19 status, age in years and sex were almost always included in the sample metadata. The prospective study material was composed of cDNA or gDNA derived from T cells, B-cell-depleted T cells, or PBMCs. A freely available public database, intended as a resource for researchers studying the immune response to SARS-CoV-2, is where the repertoires were released. HLA class I and class II types, where available, came from metadata supplied by the sample provider rather than from assay-based typing. What the study reported, not specific to this receptor: The amount of clinical and demographic metadata varied by source and participant and was provided uncurated.

V is clipped by 1 base and J by 0 bases, and the sequence between their germline boundaries is 10 bases long. The CDR3, from cysteine to phenylalanine, totals 16 residues. The retained sequence is limited to the CDR3, 48 bases, with the frame set at the first base. CDR1 and CDR2 are read off the germline V gene as SGHTA and FQGNSA. On this clone: Its antigen remains unidentified. There are no base qualities to consult, and no much larger clone falls within one base.

The immunoSEQ Assay, a bias-controlled multiplex PCR, was used to amplify TCRbeta CDR3 regions from genomic DNA. As for the authors' bioinformatics: Nucleated cell counts per sample were estimated from amplification of reference gene primers within the assay. To quantify the absolute abundance of each unique TCRbeta CDR3 rearrangement, sequence reads were collapsed and filtered. For each sample, productive Simpson clonality was calculated by taking the square root of Simpson's diversity index across productive rearrangements. TCRdb re-hosts the immuneACCESS table, in-frame sequences only. Its copies lack some clones; in the studies checked, an unresolved V gene accounts for under half of them, and the cause for the rest is not known. V and J calls and clone size are as listed in that table; D and trimming were resolved from the DNA. The sample records hundreds of thousands of clones, around nine tenths of which are singletons. Together, the top ten hold around 0.72% of the sample.

The collaborating institutions used their own protocols to collect whole blood in K2EDTA tubes. For TCRbeta analysis, collaborators shipped samples in one of three forms: frozen whole blood, isolated PBMCs, or DNA extracted from either of those sample types. In this chain, TRBV7-2 is recombined with TRBJ2-1; the D gene is perhaps TRBD2, from 5 matching bases. This sequence originates from a man aged 35 to 55 with acute or convalescent COVID-19. The sequencing sample was made of peripheral blood. The sequence in DNA is TGTGCCAGCAGCTTAGAACTAGGAAGCTCCTACAATGAGCAGTTCTTC. It is translated as CASSLELGSSYNEQFF.